The 3 T cell receptor beta chains below come from one sample, sequenced in a study of blood T cell repertoires in COVID-19. Clones were sequenced by immunoSEQ multiplex PCR, and TCRdb holds only the in-frame ones, with some missing. Of about 150,000 clones in the sample, about four fifths are singletons; the top ten hold under 15%. Material: peripheral blood. These receptors were collected from a man between 70 and 80 years old who had recovered from COVID-19.

J is TRBJ2-7 and V is TRBV18, with D maybe TRBD2 (5 bases). V lost 0 bases, J lost 6 bases, and 12 bases lay in between. Germline lookup yields CDR1 KGHSH and CDR2 LQKENI. This CDR3 spans 14 amino acids. CDR3 DNA sequence: TGTGCCAGCTCACCACCATCCGGGGAATTCGAGCAGTACTTC. Its translation is CASSPPSGEFEQYF.

This chain connects TRBV9 to TRBJ2-2, with TRBD2 matching 13 bases. After removal of 4 bases from V and 7 bases from J, the junction contained 16 bases not matched to a gene. The CDR3 is 19 amino acids. Germline lookup yields CDR1 SGDLS and CDR2 YYNGEE. The CDR3 DNA sequence: TGTGCCAGCAGCCCCGATATTTACGGGACTAGCGGGGTAGGCGGGGAGCTGTTTTTT. It is translated as CASSPDIYGTSGVGGELFF. The whole variable domain, filled in from reference TRBV9 and TRBJ2-2, reads DSGVTQTPKHLITATGQRVTLRCSPRSGDLSVYWYQQSLDQGLQFLIQYYNGEERAKGNILERFSAQQFPDLHSELNLSSLELGDSALYFCASSPDIYGTSGVGGELFFGEGSRLTVL.

Only a few counts were recorded for this clone. The rearrangement links TRBV5-1 to TRBJ2-7; D is possibly TRBD1 (6 bases). The germline V and J ends were trimmed by 0 bases and 3 bases, with 16 bases remaining between them. Germline V gives CDR1 SGHRS, CDR2 YFSETQ. The CDR3 extends over 16 amino acids. The CDR3 bases are TGCGCCAGCAGCTTGGAGGGGGATTTACAAAACTACGAGCAGTACTTC. It specifies CASSLEGDLQNYEQYF.